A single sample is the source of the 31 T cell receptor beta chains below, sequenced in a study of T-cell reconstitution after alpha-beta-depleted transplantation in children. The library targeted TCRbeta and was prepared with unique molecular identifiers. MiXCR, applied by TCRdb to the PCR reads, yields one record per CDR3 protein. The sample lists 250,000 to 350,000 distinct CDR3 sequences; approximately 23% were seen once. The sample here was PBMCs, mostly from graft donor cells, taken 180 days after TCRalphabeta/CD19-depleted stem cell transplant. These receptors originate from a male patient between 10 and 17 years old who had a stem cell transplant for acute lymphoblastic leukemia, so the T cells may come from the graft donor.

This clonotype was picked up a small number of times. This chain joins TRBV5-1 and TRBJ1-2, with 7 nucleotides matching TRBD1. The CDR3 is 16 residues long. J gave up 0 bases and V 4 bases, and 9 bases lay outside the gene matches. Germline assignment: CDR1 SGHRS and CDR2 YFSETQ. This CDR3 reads CASSPRGGTANYGYTF. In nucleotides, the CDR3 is TGCGCCAGCAGCCCAAGAGGCGGGACAGCTAACTATGGCTACACCTTC. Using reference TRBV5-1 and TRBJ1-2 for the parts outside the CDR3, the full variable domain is KAGVTQTPRYLIKTRGQQVTLSCSPISGHRSVSWYQQTPGQGLQFLFEYFSETQRNKGNFPGRFSGRQFSNSRSEMNVSTLELGDSALYLCASSPRGGTANYGYTFGSGTRLTVV.

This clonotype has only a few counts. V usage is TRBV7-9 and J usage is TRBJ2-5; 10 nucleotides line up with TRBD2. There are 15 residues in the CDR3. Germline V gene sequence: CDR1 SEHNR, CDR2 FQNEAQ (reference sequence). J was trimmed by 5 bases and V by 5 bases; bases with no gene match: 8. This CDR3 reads CASSIKREGLETQYF. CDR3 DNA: TGTGCCAGCAGCATTAAGCGGGAGGGCCTGGAGACCCAGTACTTC.

The DNA of the CDR3 is TGTGCCAGCAGTTACTCGGGTCTAGCGGGGCCGTGGAATGAGCAGTTCTTC. It is translated as CASSYSGLAGPWNEQFF. V gene TRBV6-2 or TRBV6-3 combines with J gene TRBJ2-1; 9 bases are a match to TRBD2. V shed 0 bases and J 7 bases; nucleotides not matched to a gene: 10. The CDR3 runs 17 residues. Germline assignment: CDR1 MNHEY and CDR2 SVGEGT.

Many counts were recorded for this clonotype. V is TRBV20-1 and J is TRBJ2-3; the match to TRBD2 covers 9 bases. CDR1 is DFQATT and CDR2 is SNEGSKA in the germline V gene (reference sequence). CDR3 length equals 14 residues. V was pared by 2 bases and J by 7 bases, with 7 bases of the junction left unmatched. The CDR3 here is CSARRREGRYTQYF. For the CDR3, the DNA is TGCAGTGCTAGAAGGCGGGAGGGCCGATATACGCAGTATTTT.

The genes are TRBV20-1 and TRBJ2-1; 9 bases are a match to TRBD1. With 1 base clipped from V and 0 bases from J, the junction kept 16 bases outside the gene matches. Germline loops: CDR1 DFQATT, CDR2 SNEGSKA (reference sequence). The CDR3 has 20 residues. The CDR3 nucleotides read TGCAGTGCTAGAGCCCTTCCGGGACAGGGCCTCAAAAGCTCCTACAATGAGCAGTTCTTC. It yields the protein CSARALPGQGLKSSYNEQFF.

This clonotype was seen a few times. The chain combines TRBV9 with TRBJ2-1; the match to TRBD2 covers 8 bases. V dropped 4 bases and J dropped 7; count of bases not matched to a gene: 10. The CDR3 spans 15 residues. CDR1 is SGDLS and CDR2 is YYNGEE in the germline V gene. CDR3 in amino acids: CASSPTAGDGNEQFF. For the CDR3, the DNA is TGTGCCAGCAGCCCCACAGCGGGAGACGGTAATGAGCAGTTCTTC.

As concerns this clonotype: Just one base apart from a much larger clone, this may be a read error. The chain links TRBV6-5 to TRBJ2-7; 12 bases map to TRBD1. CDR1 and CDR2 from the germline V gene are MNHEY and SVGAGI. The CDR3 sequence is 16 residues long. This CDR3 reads CASSYSTGTGGYEQCF. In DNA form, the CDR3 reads TGTGCCAGCAGTTATTCCACCGGGACAGGGGGCTACGAGCAGTGCTTC.

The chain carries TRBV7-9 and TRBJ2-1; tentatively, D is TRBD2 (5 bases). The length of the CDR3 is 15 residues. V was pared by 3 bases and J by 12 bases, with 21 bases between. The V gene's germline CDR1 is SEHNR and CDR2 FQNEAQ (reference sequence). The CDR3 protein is CASSFPLGSEGTQFF. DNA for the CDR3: TGTGCCAGCAGCTTCCCCTTGGGTAGCGAAGGTACGCAGTTCTTC.

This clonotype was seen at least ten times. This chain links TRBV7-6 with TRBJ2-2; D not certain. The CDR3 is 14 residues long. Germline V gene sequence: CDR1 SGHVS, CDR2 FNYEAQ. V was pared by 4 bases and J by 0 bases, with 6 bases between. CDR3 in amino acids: CASSSSANTGELFF. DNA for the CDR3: TGTGCCAGCAGCTCGTCCGCGAACACCGGGGAGCTGTTTTTT.

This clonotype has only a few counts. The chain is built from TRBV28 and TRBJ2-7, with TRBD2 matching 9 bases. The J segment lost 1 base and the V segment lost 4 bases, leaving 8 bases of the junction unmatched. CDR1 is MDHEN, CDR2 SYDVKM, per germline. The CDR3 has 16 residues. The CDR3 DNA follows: TGTGCCAGCAGTTCCTCTAGACTAGCGGAGTCCTACGAGCAGTACTTC. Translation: CASSSSRLAESYEQYF.

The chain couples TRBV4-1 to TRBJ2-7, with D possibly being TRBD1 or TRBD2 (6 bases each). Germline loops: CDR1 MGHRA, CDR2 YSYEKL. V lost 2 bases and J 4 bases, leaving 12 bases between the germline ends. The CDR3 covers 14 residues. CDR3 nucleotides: TGCGCCAGCAGCCAAACCTGGGGGGCTTACGAGCAGTACTTC. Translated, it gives CASSQTWGAYEQYF.

The CDR3 reads CATDWGEGAGELFF. The CDR3 DNA is TGCGCCACCGACTGGGGGGAAGGGGCCGGGGAGCTGTTTTTT. J is TRBJ2-2 and V is TRBV10-2; D may be TRBD2 (6 bases). In germline, CDR1 is WSHSY, CDR2 SAAADI. Trimming cost V 10 bases and J 6 bases, with 18 bases left between them. The CDR3 spans 14 residues.

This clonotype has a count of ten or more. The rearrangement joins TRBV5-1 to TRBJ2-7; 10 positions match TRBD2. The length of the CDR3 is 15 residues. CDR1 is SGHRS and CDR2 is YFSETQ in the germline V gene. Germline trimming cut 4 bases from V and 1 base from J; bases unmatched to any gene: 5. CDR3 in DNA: TGCGCCAGCAGCCTAGCGGGAGACGGGTCCTACGAGCAGTACTTC. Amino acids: CASSLAGDGSYEQYF.

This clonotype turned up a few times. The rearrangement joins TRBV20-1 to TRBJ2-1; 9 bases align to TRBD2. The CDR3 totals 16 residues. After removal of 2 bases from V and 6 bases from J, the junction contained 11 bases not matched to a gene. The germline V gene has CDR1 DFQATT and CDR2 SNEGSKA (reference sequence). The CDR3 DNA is TGCAGTGCTAGACCTTGGCTGCTAGCGGGACCCAATGAGCAGTTCTTC. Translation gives CSARPWLLAGPNEQFF.

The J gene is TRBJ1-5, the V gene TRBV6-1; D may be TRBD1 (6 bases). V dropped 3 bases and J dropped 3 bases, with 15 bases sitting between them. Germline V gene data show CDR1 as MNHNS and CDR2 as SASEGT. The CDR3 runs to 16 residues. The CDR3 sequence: CASSESGAAYNQPQHF. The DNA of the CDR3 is TGTGCCAGCAGTGAGTCAGGGGCCGCCTACAATCAGCCCCAGCATTTT.

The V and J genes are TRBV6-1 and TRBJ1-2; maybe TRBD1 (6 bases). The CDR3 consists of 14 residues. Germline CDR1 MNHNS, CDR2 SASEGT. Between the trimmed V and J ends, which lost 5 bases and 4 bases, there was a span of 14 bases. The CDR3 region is CASSKTGKGYGYTF. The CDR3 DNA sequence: TGTGCCAGCAGTAAAACAGGGAAAGGCTATGGCTACACCTTC.

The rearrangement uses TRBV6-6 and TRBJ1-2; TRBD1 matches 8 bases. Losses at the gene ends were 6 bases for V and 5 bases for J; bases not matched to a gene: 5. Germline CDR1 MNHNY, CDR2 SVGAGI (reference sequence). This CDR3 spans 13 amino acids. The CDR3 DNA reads TGTGCCAGCAGGGGGGACAGGCCGTATGGCTACACCTTC. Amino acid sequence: CASRGDRPYGYTF.

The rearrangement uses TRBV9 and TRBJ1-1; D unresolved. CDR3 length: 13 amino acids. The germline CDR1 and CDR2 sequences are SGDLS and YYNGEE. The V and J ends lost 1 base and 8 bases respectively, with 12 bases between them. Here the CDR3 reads CASSVPSSGEAFF. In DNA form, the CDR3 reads TGTGCCAGCAGCGTACCGAGTTCTGGAGAAGCTTTCTTT.

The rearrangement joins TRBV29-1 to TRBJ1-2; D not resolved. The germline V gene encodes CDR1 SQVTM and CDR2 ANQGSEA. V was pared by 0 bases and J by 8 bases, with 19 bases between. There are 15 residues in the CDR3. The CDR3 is CSVEDRARNKRGYTF. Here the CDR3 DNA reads TGCAGCGTTGAAGATCGGGCACGGAACAAGAGAGGCTACACCTTC.

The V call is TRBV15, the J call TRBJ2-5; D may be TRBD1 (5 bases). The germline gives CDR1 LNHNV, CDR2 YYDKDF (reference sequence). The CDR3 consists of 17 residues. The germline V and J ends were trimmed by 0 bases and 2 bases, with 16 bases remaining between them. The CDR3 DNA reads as TGTGCCACCAGCAGAGAGTGGGGCAGGGTAACTCAAGAGACCCAGTACTTC. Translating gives CATSREWGRVTQETQYF. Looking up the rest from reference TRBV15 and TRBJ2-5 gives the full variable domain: DAMVIQNPRYQVTQFGKPVTLSCSQTLNHNVMYWYQQKSSQAPKLLFHYYDKDFNNEADTPDNFQSRRPNTSFCFLDIRSPGLGDTAMYLCATSREWGRVTQETQYFGPGTRLLVL.

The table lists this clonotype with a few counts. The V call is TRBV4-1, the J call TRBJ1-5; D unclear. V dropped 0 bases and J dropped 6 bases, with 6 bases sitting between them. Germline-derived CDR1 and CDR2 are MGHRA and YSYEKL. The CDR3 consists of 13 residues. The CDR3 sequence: CASSQDRVQPQHF. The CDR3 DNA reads TGCGCCAGCAGCCAAGATAGGGTTCAGCCCCAGCATTTT.

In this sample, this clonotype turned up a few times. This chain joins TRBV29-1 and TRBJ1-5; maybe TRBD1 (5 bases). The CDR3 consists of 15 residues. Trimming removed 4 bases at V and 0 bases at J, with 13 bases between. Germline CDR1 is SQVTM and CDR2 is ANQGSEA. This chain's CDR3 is CSVVIGGYSNQPQHF. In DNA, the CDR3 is TGCAGCGTTGTCATCGGGGGGTATAGCAATCAGCCCCAGCATTTT.

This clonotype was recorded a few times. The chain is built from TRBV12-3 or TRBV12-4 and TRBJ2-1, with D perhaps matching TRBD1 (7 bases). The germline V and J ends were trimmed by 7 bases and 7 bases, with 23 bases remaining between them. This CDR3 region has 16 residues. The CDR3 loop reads CASTEGGGTLGNEQFF. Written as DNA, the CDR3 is TGTGCCAGCACTGAAGGGGGCGGGACTTTGGGGAATGAGCAGTTCTTC.

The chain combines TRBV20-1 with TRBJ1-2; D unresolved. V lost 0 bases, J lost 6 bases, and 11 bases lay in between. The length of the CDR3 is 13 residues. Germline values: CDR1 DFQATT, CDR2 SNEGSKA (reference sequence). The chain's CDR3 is CSARDLRGHGYTF. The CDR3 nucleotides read TGCAGTGCTAGAGATTTAAGAGGGCATGGCTACACCTTC.

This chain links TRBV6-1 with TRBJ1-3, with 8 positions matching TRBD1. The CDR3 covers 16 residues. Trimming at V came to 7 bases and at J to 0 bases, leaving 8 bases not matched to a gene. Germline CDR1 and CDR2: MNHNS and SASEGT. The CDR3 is CASTLLDRGSGNTIYF. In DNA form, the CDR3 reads TGTGCCAGCACTCTCTTAGACAGGGGCTCTGGAAACACCATATATTTT.

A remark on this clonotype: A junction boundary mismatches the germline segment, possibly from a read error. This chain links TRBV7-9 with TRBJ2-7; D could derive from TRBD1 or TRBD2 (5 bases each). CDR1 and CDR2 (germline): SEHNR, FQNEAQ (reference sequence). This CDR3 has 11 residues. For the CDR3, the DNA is TGTGCCAGCAGCTCCGGGACCTTACGGGACTTC. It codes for CASSSGTLRDF. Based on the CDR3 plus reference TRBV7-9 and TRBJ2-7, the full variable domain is DTGVSQNPRHKITKRGQNVTFRCDPISEHNRLYWYRQTLGQGPEFLTYFQNEAQLEKSRLLSDRFSAERPKGSFSTLEIQRTEQGDSAMYLCASSSGTLRDFGPGTRLTVT.

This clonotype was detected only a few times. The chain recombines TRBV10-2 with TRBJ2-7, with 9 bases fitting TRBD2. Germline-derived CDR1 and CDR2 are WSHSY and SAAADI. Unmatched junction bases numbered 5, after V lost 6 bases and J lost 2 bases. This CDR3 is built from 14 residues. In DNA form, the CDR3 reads TGCGCCAGCAGATCGGTAGCGGGAGCCTACGAGCAGTACTTC. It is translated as CASRSVAGAYEQYF.

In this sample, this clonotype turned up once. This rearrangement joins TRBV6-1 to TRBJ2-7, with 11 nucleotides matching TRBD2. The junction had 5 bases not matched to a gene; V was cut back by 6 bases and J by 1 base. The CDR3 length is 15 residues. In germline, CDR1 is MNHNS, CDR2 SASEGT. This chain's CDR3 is CASRLAGEGSYEQYF. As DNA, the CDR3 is TGTGCCAGCAGACTAGCGGGAGAGGGGTCCTACGAGCAGTACTTC.

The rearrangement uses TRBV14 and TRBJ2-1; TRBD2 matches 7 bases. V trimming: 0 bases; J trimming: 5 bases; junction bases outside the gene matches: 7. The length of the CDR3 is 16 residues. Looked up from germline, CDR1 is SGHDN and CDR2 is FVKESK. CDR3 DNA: TGTGCCAGCAGCCAAGAGGTGGGAGGGCCCCACAATGAGCAGTTCTTC. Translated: CASSQEVGGPHNEQFF.

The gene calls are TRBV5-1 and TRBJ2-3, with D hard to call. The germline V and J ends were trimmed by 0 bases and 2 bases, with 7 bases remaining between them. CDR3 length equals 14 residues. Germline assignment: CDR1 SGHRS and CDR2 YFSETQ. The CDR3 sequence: CASSLGLFTDTQYF. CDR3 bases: TGCGCCAGCAGCTTGGGACTGTTCACAGATACGCAGTATTTT. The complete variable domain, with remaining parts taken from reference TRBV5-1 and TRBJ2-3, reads KAGVTQTPRYLIKTRGQQVTLSCSPISGHRSVSWYQQTPGQGLQFLFEYFSETQRNKGNFPGRFSGRQFSNSRSEMNVSTLELGDSALYLCASSLGLFTDTQYFGPGTRLTVL.

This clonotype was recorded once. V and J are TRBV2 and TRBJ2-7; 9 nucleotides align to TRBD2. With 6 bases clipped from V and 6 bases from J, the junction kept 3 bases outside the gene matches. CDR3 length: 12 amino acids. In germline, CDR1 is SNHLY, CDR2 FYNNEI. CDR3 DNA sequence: TGTGCCAGCAGGGGACTAGCAGCCGAGCAGTACTTC. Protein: CASRGLAAEQYF.